One sample yielded the 8 T cell receptor beta chains listed below, sequenced in a study of T cells in Graves' hyperthyroidism and ophthalmopathy. Regions amplified from RNA transcripts were the TCR beta CDR3 regions. HTBI primers drove first-round RT-PCR of the TCR CDR3. Via MiXCR, TCRdb re-called the multiplex PCR reads, giving one row per CDR3 protein. The sample gives hundreds of thousands of distinct CDR3 sequences, around 45% of which show up once; approximately 8.2% is in the top ten. The sequenced material came from peripheral blood or thyroid tissue (not recorded which). The receptors shown here come from a woman under 30 with Graves' hyperthyroidism.

The sample holds a few counts of this clonotype. V and J are TRBV2 and TRBJ2-7; D call uncertain. This CDR3 has 15 residues. Per the germline V gene, CDR1 is SNHLY and CDR2 is FYNNEI. Trimming took 0 bases from V and 0 from J, leaving 9 bases between them. The DNA for the CDR3 is TGTGCCAGCAGTGAAGCGGCGACGGGCTCCTACGAGCAGTACTTC. Protein product: CASSEAATGSYEQYF. The whole variable domain, remainder taken from reference TRBV2 and TRBJ2-7, is EPEVTQTPSHQVTQMGQEVILRCVPISNHLYFYWYRQILGQKVEFLVSFYNNEISEKSEIFDDQFSVERPDGSNFTLKIRSTKLEDSAMYFCASSEAATGSYEQYFGPGTRLTVT.

V usage is TRBV24-1 and J usage is TRBJ1-4; D call uncertain. Germline CDR1 and CDR2: KGHDR and SFDVKD. This CDR3 contains 15 residues. Trimming removed 11 bases from V and 5 bases from J, with 20 bases in between. The CDR3 DNA reads as TGTGCCAGCAATGACCTAGGGAAAGCGAATGAAAAACTGTTTTTT. Encoded protein: CASNDLGKANEKLFF.

The chain recombines TRBV7-6 with TRBJ2-5, with 7 bases matching TRBD2. V was pared by 5 bases and J by 5 bases, with 11 bases of the junction left unmatched. Germline V CDR1 and CDR2: SGHVS, FNYEAQ. CDR3 length: 15 residues. The CDR3 protein is CASSEGEAGEETQYF. In DNA, the CDR3 is TGTGCCAGCAGCGAAGGGGAGGCGGGAGAGGAGACCCAGTACTTC.

This clonotype was picked up a small number of times. The chain joins TRBV5-1 to TRBJ2-5; 11 bases are shared with TRBD2. Trimming cost V 6 bases and J 4 bases; bases outside gene matches: 11. This CDR3 region has 16 residues. Germline V gene data show CDR1 as SGHRS and CDR2 as YFSETQ. CDR3 residues: CASTRTSGSSGETQYF. The CDR3 region has the DNA TGCGCCAGCACGAGGACTAGCGGGTCGTCGGGAGAGACCCAGTACTTC.

J is TRBJ1-2 and V is TRBV24-1, with a weak D call TRBD1 (6 bases). Trimming removed 5 bases from V and 5 bases from J, with 11 bases in between. CDR3 size: 13 residues. CDR1 KGHDR and CDR2 SFDVKD come from the germline V gene. Here the CDR3 reads CATSGTADYGYTF. CDR3 nucleotides: TGTGCCACCAGTGGGACAGCTGATTATGGCTACACCTTC.

V gene TRBV7-9 combines with J gene TRBJ2-7; the D is unclear. In germline, CDR1 is SEHNR, CDR2 FQNEAQ (reference sequence). The CDR3 covers 14 residues. Trimming left V 0 bases short and J 0 bases short, with 6 bases between. The CDR3 region has the DNA TGTGCCAGCAGCTTAGCACAGACCTCCTACGAGCAGTACTTC. It specifies CASSLAQTSYEQYF.

This clonotype occurred many times. The V and J genes are TRBV10-3 and TRBJ1-3; 7 bases are shared with TRBD1. The germline V gene has CDR1 ENHRY and CDR2 SYGVKD. This CDR3 is 15 amino acids long. The junction had 9 bases not matched to a gene; V was cut back by 8 bases and J by 2 bases. CDR3 DNA sequence: TGTGCCATCGGCACAGGGGCCAGTACTGGAAACACCATATATTTT. Translated, it gives CAIGTGASTGNTIYF.

The J gene is TRBJ2-5, the V gene TRBV12-3 or TRBV12-4; TRBD2 might be the D (6 bases). V was clipped by 6 bases and J by 5 bases, with 13 bases between them. The CDR3 has 13 amino acids. The CDR3 nucleotides read TGTGCCAGCAGGTCTAGCGTCGGTGAGACCCAGTACTTC. Translating gives CASRSSVGETQYF.